This paragraph reports one TCR beta chain. This specimen comes from a study of cytomegalovirus exposure and HLA in healthy donors. Use of 60 Vbeta and 13 Jbeta primers characterized the PCR. TCRdb's table, derived via immunoSEQ multiplex PCR, lists solely in-frame clones and lacks some. The profile shows about 130,000 clones, roughly three quarters of them singletons. The sequenced material came from PBMCs. The clonotype originates from a woman aged 40 to 50 in good health and CMV-seronegative.

CDR3 sequence: CASGDSNNEKLFF. DNA for the CDR3: TGTGCCAGCGGGGACAGTAATAATGAAAAACTGTTTTTT. The V and J genes are TRBV27 and TRBJ1-4; 7 nucleotides align to TRBD1. Germline lookup yields CDR1 MNHEY and CDR2 SMNVEV (reference sequence). CDR3 length: 13 amino acids. The ends lost 8 bases at V and 4 bases at J; junction bases unmatched: 4. Full variable domain (rest looked up from reference TRBV27 and TRBJ1-4): EAQVTQNPRYLITVTGKKLTVTCSQNMNHEYMSWYRQDPGLGLRQIYYSMNVEVTDKGDVPEGYKVSRKEKRNFPLILESPSPNQTSLYFCASGDSNNEKLFFGSGTQLSVL.